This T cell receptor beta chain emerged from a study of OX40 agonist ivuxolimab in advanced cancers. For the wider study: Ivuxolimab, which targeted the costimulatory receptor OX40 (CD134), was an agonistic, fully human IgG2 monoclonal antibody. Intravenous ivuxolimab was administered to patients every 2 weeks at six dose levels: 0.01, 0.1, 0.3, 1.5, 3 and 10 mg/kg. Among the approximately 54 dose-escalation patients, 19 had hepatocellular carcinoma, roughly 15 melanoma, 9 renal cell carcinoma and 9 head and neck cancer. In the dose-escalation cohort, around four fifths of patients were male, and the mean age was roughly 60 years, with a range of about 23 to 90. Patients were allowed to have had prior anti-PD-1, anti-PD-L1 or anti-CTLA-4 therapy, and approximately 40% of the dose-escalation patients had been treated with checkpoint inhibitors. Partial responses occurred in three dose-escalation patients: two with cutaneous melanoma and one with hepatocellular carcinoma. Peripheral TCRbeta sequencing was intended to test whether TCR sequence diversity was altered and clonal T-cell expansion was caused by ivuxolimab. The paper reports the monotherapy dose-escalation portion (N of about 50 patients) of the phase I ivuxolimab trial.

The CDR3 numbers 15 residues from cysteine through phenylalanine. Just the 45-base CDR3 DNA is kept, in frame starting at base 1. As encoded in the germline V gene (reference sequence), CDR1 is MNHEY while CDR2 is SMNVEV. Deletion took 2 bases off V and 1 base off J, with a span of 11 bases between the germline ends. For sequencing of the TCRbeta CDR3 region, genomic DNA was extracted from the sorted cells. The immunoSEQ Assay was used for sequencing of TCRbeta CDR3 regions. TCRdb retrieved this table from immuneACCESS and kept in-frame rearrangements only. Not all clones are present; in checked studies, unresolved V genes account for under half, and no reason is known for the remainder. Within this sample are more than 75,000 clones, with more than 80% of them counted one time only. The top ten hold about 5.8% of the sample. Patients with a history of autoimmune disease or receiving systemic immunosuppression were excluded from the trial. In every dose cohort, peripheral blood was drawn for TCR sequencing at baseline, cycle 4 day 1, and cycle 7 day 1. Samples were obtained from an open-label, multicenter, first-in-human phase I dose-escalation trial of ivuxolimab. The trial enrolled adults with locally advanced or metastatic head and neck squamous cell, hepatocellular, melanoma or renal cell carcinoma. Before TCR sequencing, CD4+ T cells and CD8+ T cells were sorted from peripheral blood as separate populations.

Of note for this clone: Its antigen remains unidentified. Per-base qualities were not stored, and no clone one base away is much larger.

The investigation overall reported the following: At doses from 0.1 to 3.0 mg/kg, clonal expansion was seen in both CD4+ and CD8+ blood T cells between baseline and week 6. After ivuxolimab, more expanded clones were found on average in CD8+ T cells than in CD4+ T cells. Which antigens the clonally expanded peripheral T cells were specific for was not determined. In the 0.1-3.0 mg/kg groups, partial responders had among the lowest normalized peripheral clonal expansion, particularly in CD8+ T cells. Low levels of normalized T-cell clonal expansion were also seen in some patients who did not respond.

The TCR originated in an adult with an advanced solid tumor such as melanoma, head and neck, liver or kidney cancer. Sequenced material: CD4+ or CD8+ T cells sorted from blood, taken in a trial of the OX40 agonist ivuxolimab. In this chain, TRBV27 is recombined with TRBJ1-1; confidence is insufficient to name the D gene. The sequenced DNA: TGTGCCAGCAGTTTAGGATGGGCCGAGAACACTGAAGCTTTCTTT. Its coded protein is CASSLGWAENTEAFF.